This T cell receptor (beta chain) came from a study of blood T cell repertoires in COVID-19 (dated by TCRdb to about 2020). Context from the whole study: Samples from collaborators originated in the United States, Italy and Spain and spanned both the acute and convalescent phases of COVID-19. The repertoires were released in a freely available public database meant as a resource for research on the immune response to SARS-CoV-2. Sample metadata almost always included a de-identified subject ID, COVID-19 status, age in years and sex. Subjects who had been exposed to COVID-19, were actively infected with it, or had recovered from it provided the deeply sampled blood TCRbeta repertoires that made up the dataset. The samples were drawn from two sources: the first 160 participants of the ongoing ImmuneRACE study, and 1,000 to 1,500 subjects contributed by 6 global collaborators. The material from the prospective study consisted of cDNA or gDNA derived from T cells, B-cell-depleted T cells, or PBMCs. Where available, HLA class I and class II types were taken from metadata supplied by the sample provider and were not determined by assay-based typing.

To note about this clone: Its recognized antigen is unknown. Within one base of it there is no much larger clone, and no base qualities were kept.

The paper as a whole reports these results and caveats: How much clinical and demographic metadata was included differed by source and by participant, and the metadata was provided uncurated.

Trimmed from V: 6 bases; trimmed from J: 5 bases; junction bases lacking a gene match: 12. The CDR3 goes from the cysteine to the phenylalanine over 16 residues. Of all the DNA, just the CDR3 is kept, 48 bases in frame from base 1. The germline V gene supplies CDR1 MNHEY and CDR2 SVGEGT. TCRbeta CDR3 regions were amplified from genomic DNA by means of the immunoSEQ Assay, a bias-controlled multiplex PCR. Regarding the original processing steps: The number of nucleated cells in each sample was estimated by amplification of reference gene primers within the assay. To quantify the absolute abundance of each unique TCRbeta CDR3 rearrangement, sequence reads were collapsed and filtered. For each sample, productive Simpson clonality was calculated as the square root of Simpson's diversity index over productive rearrangements. Not all clones reach the TCRdb copy of this immuneACCESS table, which keeps in-frame sequences only. Checked studies attribute under half of the gap to unresolved V genes and leave the rest unexplained. D and trimming come from the DNA, and the V and J calls and clone size come from that table. In this sample the table shows over 200,000 clones, 88% of which occur a single time. Roughly 2.5% of the sample rests with the top ten.

Participants in the prospective study were enrolled through a virtual design, were aged about 18 to 90 years, and lived in under 25 United States geographic areas. To assign participants to cohorts, the prospective study relied on clinical history that participants themselves reported in a screening survey and a study questionnaire. In the prospective study, whole blood, serum and a nasopharyngeal or oropharyngeal swab were collected from each participant by mobile phlebotomists. Participants in the prospective study had the option to provide additional blood draws and questionnaires over a roughly 2-month period. Prospective study blood samples were shipped either frozen or at room temperature before DNA extraction.

Sequencing used PBMCs or T cells enriched from blood (not recorded which). In this chain, TRBV6-2 or TRBV6-3 is recombined with TRBJ2-3, with TRBD2 identical over 9 junction bases. The receptor was derived from a woman between 35 and 50 years old with acute COVID-19. Read as DNA, the sequence is TGTGCCAGCAGCTATACCGGGACTAGCTCAATAGATACGCAGTATTTT. Its translation reads: CASSYTGTSSIDTQYF.